This T cell receptor (beta chain) was identified in a study of blood T cell repertoires in COVID-19. Study background: T cells, B-cell-depleted T cells, or PBMCs provided the cDNA or gDNA that served as material.

Original handling: Quantification of nucleated cells was approximated via reference gene primer amplification. The table came from immunoSEQ multiplex PCR; TCRdb's copy has only in-frame clones and leaves some out. From that table come the V and J calls and clone size; the DNA was used to work out D and trimming. The sample shows under 200,000 clones, around 89% of them seen only once. Germline trimming cut 4 bases from V and 0 bases from J; bases unmatched to any gene: 19. Germline assignment: CDR1 LGHNT and CDR2 FRNRAP. This CDR3 comprises 21 residues. The receptor was isolated from a woman under 30 who had recovered from COVID-19. The chain couples TRBV12-5 to TRBJ2-1, with TRBD2 identical over 9 bases. Sequenced sample: PBMCs or T cells enriched from blood (not recorded which). The CDR3 nucleotides read TGTGCTAGTGGTTACCGACCGGGACTAGCAATAGGTGGGAGCTCCTACAATGAGCAGTTCTTC. It is translated as CASGYRPGLAIGGSSYNEQFF.